The 30 T cell receptor beta chains reported below all come from one sample, sequenced in a study of T cells in localized non-small cell lung cancer. Measured with immunoSEQ multiplex PCR; TCRdb has only the in-frame clones, and not every one. The sample holds 1,300 to 1,500 clones, 26% seen once. The sample here was normal lung tissue next to the tumor, taken before any cancer treatment. The receptors were gathered from a male donor aged 60 or over with stage II lung adenocarcinoma.

This chain uses TRBV19 with TRBJ1-5; TRBD1 aligns across 7 bases. From germline, CDR1 is LNHDA and CDR2 SQIVND (reference sequence). CDR3 length: 15 amino acids. V shed 5 bases and J 7 bases; nucleotides not matched to a gene: 11. The DNA for the CDR3 is TGTGCCAGTAGTTTCCGACAGGGAGGGGCGCAGCCCCAGCATTTT. Protein sequence: CASSFRQGGAQPQHF.

Concerning this clone itself: At one of its ends the junction is not consistent with the germline gene, which may arise from a read error. The chain couples TRBV29-1 to TRBJ2-7, with a possible D match to TRBD2 (6 bases). The CDR3 has 15 amino acids. Looked up from germline, CDR1 is SQVTM and CDR2 is ANQGSEA. The CDR3 DNA follows: TGCAGCGTTGAAAAGGGGACTGGGCCCGGAGTACGCCGGCACTTC. It translates to CSVEKGTGPGVRRHF.

This rearrangement joins TRBV5-1 to TRBJ1-5; no definite D call. Germline CDR1 and CDR2: SGHRS and YFSETQ. Trimming stripped 0 bases from V and 1 base from J, with 8 bases between. This CDR3 spans 15 amino acids. The CDR3 nucleotides are TGCGCCAGCAGCTTGGACAGTTTAAGCAATCAGCCCCAGCATTTT. This translates into CASSLDSLSNQPQHF.

V and J are TRBV28 and TRBJ1-2; perhaps TRBD1 as D (6 bases). Trimming stripped 8 bases from V and 7 bases from J, with 17 bases between. Germline CDR1 reads MDHEN; CDR2 reads SYDVKM. CDR3 length: 13 residues. CDR3 DNA: TGTGCCAGCTGGGGGCGCAGATATGGTGGCTACACCTTC. It yields the protein CASWGRRYGGYTF.

This clone occurred a few times. This sequence joins TRBV27 and TRBJ2-7; D is unclear. The germline gives CDR1 MNHEY, CDR2 SMNVEV (reference sequence). V was clipped by 1 base and J by 6 bases, with 13 bases between them. This CDR3 spans 14 amino acids. CDR3 sequence: CASSLFGSPGEQYF. The DNA of the CDR3 is TGTGCCAGCAGTTTATTTGGGTCCCCAGGCGAGCAGTACTTC.

This clone has only a few counts. The chain uses TRBV10-2 and TRBJ1-2, with D unresolved. V lost 3 bases and J lost 2, with 10 bases in between. This CDR3 region has 14 residues. Germline values: CDR1 WSHSY, CDR2 SAAADI. In DNA form, the CDR3 reads TGCGCCAGCAGTGAAGGGAAGGGCAACTATGGCTACACCTTC. Its translation: CASSEGKGNYGYTF.

A few counts support this clone. The chain employs TRBV29-1 and TRBJ1-3; TRBD1 is a possible D gene (5 bases). V lost 2 bases, J lost 3 bases, and 11 bases lay in between. The CDR3 covers 14 residues. Germline V CDR1 and CDR2: SQVTM, ANQGSEA. CDR3 sequence reads: CSVELGTGGNTIYF. As DNA, the CDR3 is TGCAGCGTTGAATTAGGGACGGGTGGAAACACCATATATTTT.

This clone was recorded a few times. The chain recombines TRBV11-3 with TRBJ1-4; a weak D match, TRBD1 (5 bases). The germline gives CDR1 SGHNT, CDR2 YENEEA. The V gene lost 5 bases and the J gene lost 0 bases, with 13 bases spanning the gap. The CDR3 runs to 16 residues. CDR3 protein: CASSINTGATNEKLFF. CDR3 sequence (DNA): TGTGCCAGCAGCATAAACACAGGAGCAACTAATGAAAAACTGTTTTTT.

The table lists this clone with a few counts. V gene TRBV19 combines with J gene TRBJ2-6; D unresolved. CDR3 length equals 12 residues. Germline loops: CDR1 LNHDA, CDR2 SQIVND (reference sequence). Trimming left V 7 bases short and J 1 base short, with 2 bases between. The DNA for the CDR3 is TGTGCCAGTAAATCTGGGGCCAACGTCCTGACTTTC. This codes for CASKSGANVLTF.

In this sample, this clone turned up a few times. Written as DNA, the CDR3 is TGTGCCAGCAGCCTTGCCCGACAGGGGAAAGAAAAACTGTTTTTT. Protein: CASSLARQGKEKLFF. This chain connects TRBV11-3 to TRBJ1-4; TRBD1 matches at 8 bases. V trimming: 5 bases; J trimming: 8 bases; junction bases outside the gene matches: 10. The CDR3 has 15 amino acids. Germline V gene lookup returns CDR1 SGHNT and CDR2 YENEEA.

This clone was picked up a small number of times. The chain is built from TRBV7-5 and TRBJ2-1; no check of the table's D call, TRBD2, against the DNA was made. TRBV7-5 is marked as a pseudogene. This CDR3 is 19 amino acids long. CDR3 amino acids: CASSSLASGSKTTYNEQFF. For the CDR3, the DNA is TGTGCCAGCAGCTCGTTGGCTAGCGGTAGCAAAACTACCTACAATGAGCAGTTCTTC.

This chain links TRBV5-1 with TRBJ2-7; TRBD1 matches at 8 bases. Germline loops: CDR1 SGHRS, CDR2 YFSETQ. The CDR3 loop spans 14 amino acids. J lost 6 bases, V lost 4 bases, and 9 bases had no gene match. CDR3 in amino acids: CASSDTGGSTEQYF. CDR3 coding DNA: TGCGCCAGCAGCGATACAGGGGGTAGTACCGAGCAGTACTTC.

In DNA, the CDR3 is TGCGCCAGCAGTGATGGGGACAGCTATGGCTACACCTTC. It translates to CASSDGDSYGYTF. The chain carries TRBV10-2 and TRBJ1-2; 7 positions agree with TRBD1. Germline V CDR1 and CDR2: WSHSY, SAAADI. The CDR3 runs 13 residues. Trimming took 3 bases from V and 4 from J; bases not matched to a gene: 2.

This clone has just a few counts. This sequence joins TRBV9 and TRBJ2-7; possible D gene TRBD2, 5 bases. This CDR3 is built from 13 residues. Per the germline V gene, CDR1 is SGDLS and CDR2 is YYNGEE. Trimming removed 4 bases at V and 6 bases at J, with 14 bases between. CDR3 in amino acids: CASSFRPGGEQYF. CDR3 coding DNA: TGTGCCAGCAGCTTCCGGCCCGGAGGCGAGCAGTACTTC.

This chain joins TRBV5-1 and TRBJ2-5, with D perhaps given as TRBD1 or TRBD2 (5 bases each). The V gene's germline CDR1 is SGHRS and CDR2 YFSETQ. The CDR3 totals 15 residues. Trimming removed 1 base from V and 1 base from J, with 11 bases in between. The CDR3 sequence: CASSLQYGTQETQYF. The CDR3 nucleotides are TGCGCCAGCAGCTTGCAATACGGGACCCAAGAGACCCAGTACTTC.

V and J are TRBV6-8 and TRBJ1-5; possible D gene TRBD1, 6 bases. Germline V gene sequence: CDR1 MNHGY, CDR2 SAAAGT. The CDR3 is 15 amino acids. V dropped 5 bases and J dropped 1 base, with 12 bases sitting between them. In nucleotides, the CDR3 is TGTGCCAGCAGTGGGGGGCAAGCCAGCAATCAGCCCCAGCATTTT. Its protein product is CASSGGQASNQPQHF.

This clone was seen only a few times. This sequence joins TRBV12-5 and TRBJ1-1, with unresolved D. Germline V lookup: CDR1 LGHNT, CDR2 FRNRAP. The length of the CDR3 is 12 residues. The CDR3 is CASTKRNTEAFF. CDR3 nucleotides: TGTGCCAGCACCAAAAGGAACACTGAAGCTTTCTTT.

This clone is large (0.1 to 1%) by share. The chain recombines TRBV11-3 with TRBJ1-1; 8 bases match TRBD1. V dropped 2 bases and J dropped 5; count of bases not matched to a gene: 10. The CDR3 is 16 amino acids. CDR1 and CDR2 (germline): SGHNT, YENEEA. CDR3 nucleotides: TGTGCCAGCAGCTTACACGACAGGGGTGTTAGAACTGAAGCTTTCTTT. Encoded protein: CASSLHDRGVRTEAFF.

This sequence joins TRBV6-1 and TRBJ2-1, with D perhaps TRBD2 (6 bases). This CDR3 is built from 13 residues. V was cut by 1 base and J by 9 bases, with 10 bases left in between. Germline V gene lookup returns CDR1 MNHNS and CDR2 SASEGT. The CDR3 protein is CASSEGAGSEQFF. The CDR3 nucleotides read TGTGCCAGCAGTGAAGGTGCGGGGAGTGAGCAGTTCTTC.

This chain links TRBV11-3 with TRBJ2-7, with D tentatively TRBD2 (6 bases). CDR1 SGHNT and CDR2 YENEEA come from the germline V gene. V shed 8 bases and J shed 6 bases, with 20 bases lying between them. The CDR3 runs to 14 residues. In DNA form, the CDR3 reads TGTGCCAGCGCCGGCGGGGATGGATTAAGCGAGCAGTACTTC. Its translation is CASAGGDGLSEQYF.

This clone was recorded a few times. This chain uses TRBV1 with TRBJ1-1; TRBD1, the D gene given by the table, was not confirmed from the DNA. TRBV1 is a known pseudogene. The CDR3 covers 16 residues. The CDR3 nucleotides are TGCACCAGCATGGACCCGGGACAGAAGATGAACACTGAAGCTTTCTTT. This gives the protein CTSMDPGQKMNTEAFF.

This clone was counted between two and nine times. The chain carries TRBV29-1 and TRBJ2-7; unclear D gene. Germline-derived CDR1 and CDR2 are SQVTM and ANQGSEA. The V gene lost 4 bases and the J gene lost 7 bases, with 17 bases spanning the gap. The CDR3 loop spans 13 amino acids. CDR3 region: CSVGRRNSDEQYF. Here the CDR3 DNA reads TGCAGCGTTGGAAGACGGAACTCTGATGAGCAGTACTTC.

The chain combines TRBV10-2 with TRBJ2-7; no reliable D call. Germline CDR1 is WSHSY and CDR2 is SAAADI. Trimming cost V 6 bases and J 0 bases, with 15 bases left between them. The CDR3 loop spans 15 amino acids. In DNA form, the CDR3 reads TGCGCCAGCAGCCCGCCATCCCCCTACTCCTACGAGCAGTACTTC. This encodes CASSPPSPYSYEQYF.

This clone is classed as large. The chain combines TRBV7-2 with TRBJ2-7; D is undetermined. The germline V gene has CDR1 SGHTA and CDR2 FQGNSA. The CDR3 runs 13 residues. Trimming removed 5 bases from V and 6 bases from J, with 14 bases in between. CDR3 sequence (DNA): TGTGCCAGCAGCCGGAACTCGCAAGCCGAGCAGTACTTC. Its translation: CASSRNSQAEQYF.

The chain has TRBV15 and TRBJ1-1; no firm D call. Germline assignment: CDR1 LNHNV and CDR2 YYDKDF (reference sequence). V was shortened by 0 bases and J by 3 bases, with 11 bases between the two germline ends. CDR3 size: 15 residues. The CDR3 here is CATSREVGIDTEAFF. CDR3 DNA sequence: TGTGCCACCAGCAGAGAGGTGGGGATTGACACTGAAGCTTTCTTT. Supplemented by reference TRBV15 and TRBJ1-1, the full variable domain reads DAMVIQNPRYQVTQFGKPVTLSCSQTLNHNVMYWYQQKSSQAPKLLFHYYDKDFNNEADTPDNFQSRRPNTSFCFLDIRSPGLGDTAMYLCATSREVGIDTEAFFGQGTRLTVV.

V gene TRBV18 combines with J gene TRBJ1-1, with a tentative D call TRBD1 (5 bases). This CDR3 region has 15 residues. Trimming cost V 3 bases and J 3 bases, with 14 bases left between them. Germline CDR1 is KGHSH and CDR2 is LQKENI. CDR3 nucleotides: TGTGCCAGCTCACCGTTCGGGGGGGGAGACACTGAAGCTTTCTTT. Encoded protein: CASSPFGGGDTEAFF.

A few counts support this clone. The V call is TRBV6-8, the J call TRBJ1-2; 12 bases agree with TRBD1. The CDR3 consists of 16 residues. V was clipped by 6 bases and J by 8 bases; unmatched bases: 13. In germline, CDR1 is MNHGY, CDR2 SAAAGT. CDR3 loop: CASSQKPGQGAEGYTF. The CDR3 DNA is TGTGCCAGCAGCCAAAAACCGGGACAGGGGGCTGAAGGCTACACCTTC.

This chain joins TRBV12-5 and TRBJ2-7; D unclear. Trimming cost V 3 bases and J 0 bases, with 9 bases left between them. This CDR3 comprises 14 residues. The germline gives CDR1 LGHNT, CDR2 FRNRAP. CDR3 in amino acids: CASGFAASSYEQYF. The CDR3 nucleotides read TGTGCTAGTGGTTTCGCGGCCAGCTCCTACGAGCAGTACTTC.

The chain recombines TRBV6-8 with TRBJ1-1; 7 bases fit TRBD1. The CDR3 length is 13 residues. Germline CDR1 and CDR2: MNHGY and SAAAGT. V trimming: 8 bases; J trimming: 4 bases; junction bases outside the gene matches: 7. The CDR3 sequence is CASLPQGSTEAFF. The CDR3 coding sequence is TGTGCCAGCCTCCCACAGGGGAGCACTGAAGCTTTCTTT.

This clone came up a few times. V usage is TRBV6-9 and J usage is TRBJ1-1, with 8 bases aligning to TRBD1. Germline V CDR1 and CDR2: MNHGY, SVAAGI. The junction had 8 bases not matched to a gene; V was cut back by 5 bases and J by 6 bases. The CDR3 is 14 residues long. This chain's CDR3 is CASSPSGGIPEAFF. The CDR3 nucleotides read TGTGCCAGCAGTCCCTCAGGGGGCATTCCTGAAGCTTTCTTT.